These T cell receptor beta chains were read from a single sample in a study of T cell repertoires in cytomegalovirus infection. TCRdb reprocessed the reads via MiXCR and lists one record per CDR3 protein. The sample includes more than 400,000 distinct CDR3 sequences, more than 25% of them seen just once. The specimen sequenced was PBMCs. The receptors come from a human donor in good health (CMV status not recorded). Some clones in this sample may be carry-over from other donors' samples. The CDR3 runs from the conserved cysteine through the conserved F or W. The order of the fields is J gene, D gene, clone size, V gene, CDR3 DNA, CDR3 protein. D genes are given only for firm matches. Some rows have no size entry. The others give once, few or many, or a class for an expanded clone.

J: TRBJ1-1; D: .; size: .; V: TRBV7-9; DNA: TGTGCCAGCAGCTTTACAGGGATGGGGACTGAAGCTTTCTTT; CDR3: CASSFTGMGTEAFF
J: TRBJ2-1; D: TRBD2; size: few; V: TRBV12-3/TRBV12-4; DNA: TGTGCCACTCAGCGGGAGGGCTACAATGAGCAGTTCTTC; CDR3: CATQREGYNEQFF
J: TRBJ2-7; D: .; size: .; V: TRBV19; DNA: TGTGCCAGTAGTATAACGGACAAGACCTACGAGCAGTACTTC; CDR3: CASSITDKTYEQYF
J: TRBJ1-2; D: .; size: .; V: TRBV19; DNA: TGTGCCAGTAGCCCACAGCGATTGGGACGGGGCTACACCTTC; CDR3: CASSPQRLGRGYTF
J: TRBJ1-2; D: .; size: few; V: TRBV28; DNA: TGTGCCAGCAGTCCTCCGGGGCTCCTTACTTCTAACTATGGCTACACCTTC; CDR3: CASSPPGLLTSNYGYTF
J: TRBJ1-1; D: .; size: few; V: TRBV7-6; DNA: TGTGCCAGCAGCTTAGGGGCCAGGGAAACTGAAGCTTTCTTT; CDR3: CASSLGARETEAFF
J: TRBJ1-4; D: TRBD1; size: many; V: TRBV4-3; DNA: TGCGCCAGCAGCCCAGACAGGGGATATGAAAAACTGTTTTTT; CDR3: CASSPDRGYEKLFF
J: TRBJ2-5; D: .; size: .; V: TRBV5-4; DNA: TGTGCCAGCAGCAGCAGGCAGGGAGAAGAGACCCAGTACTTC; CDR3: CASSSRQGEETQYF
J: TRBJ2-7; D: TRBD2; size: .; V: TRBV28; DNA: TGTGCCAGCAGTTTGGAGGGGGTGAAAACTAGCGGAACCTACAGAGACCTCTACGAGCAGTACTTC; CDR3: CASSLEGVKTSGTYRDLYEQYF
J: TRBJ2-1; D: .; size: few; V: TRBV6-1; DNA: TGTGCCAGCTGGAGCGGGCCCTACAATGAGCAGTTCTTC; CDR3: CASWSGPYNEQFF
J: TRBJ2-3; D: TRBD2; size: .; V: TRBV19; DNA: TGTGCCAGTAGTATAGGTTCCGGACTAGCAACAGATACGCAGTATTTT; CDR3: CASSIGSGLATDTQYF